This T cell receptor (beta chain) was documented in a study of T cells in Graves' hyperthyroidism and ophthalmopathy. A patient was excluded if there was uncontrolled infection, other autoimmune disease, pregnancy or lactation. Germline CDR1 and CDR2: MNHNS and SASEGT. With 8 bases removed from V and 2 bases from J, the gap between germline ends came to 12 bases. The CDR3 has 13 amino acids. This clonotype was seen a handful of times. Amplification of TCR beta CDR3 regions was performed using RNA transcripts as template. With the HTBI primer set, the TCR CDR3 went through a first round of RT-PCR. TCRdb itself ran the multiplex PCR reads through MiXCR, one entry per CDR3 protein. The data show around 400,000 distinct CDR3 sequences, approximately 25% seen once.

The J gene is TRBJ2-5, the V gene TRBV6-1; D may be TRBD2 (5 bases). The clonotype was recovered from a man between 50 and 59 years old with Graves' hyperthyroidism. The specimen was blood. The CDR3 protein is CASAFGIQETQYF. The CDR3 DNA reads as TGTGCCAGCGCCTTCGGGATTCAAGAGACCCAGTACTTC.